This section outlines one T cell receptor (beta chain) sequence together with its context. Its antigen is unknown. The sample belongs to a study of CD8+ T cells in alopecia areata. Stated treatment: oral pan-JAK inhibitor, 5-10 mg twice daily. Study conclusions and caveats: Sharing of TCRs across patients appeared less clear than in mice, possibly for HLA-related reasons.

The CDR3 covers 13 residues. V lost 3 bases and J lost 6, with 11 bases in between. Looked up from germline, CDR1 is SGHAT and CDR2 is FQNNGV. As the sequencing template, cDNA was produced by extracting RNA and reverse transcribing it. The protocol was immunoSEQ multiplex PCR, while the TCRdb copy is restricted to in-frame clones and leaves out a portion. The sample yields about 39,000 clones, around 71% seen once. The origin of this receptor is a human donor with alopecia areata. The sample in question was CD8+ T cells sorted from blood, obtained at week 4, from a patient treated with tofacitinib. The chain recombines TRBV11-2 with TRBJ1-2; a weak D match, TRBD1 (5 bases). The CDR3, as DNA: TGTGCCAGCAGCTTTGGGGCCGTTAATGGCTACACCTTC. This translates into CASSFGAVNGYTF.